The entry below gives a single T cell receptor beta chain sequence along with its context. Its antigen is undetermined. Data came from immunoSEQ multiplex PCR; TCRdb stores just in-frame clones and leaves some out. The sample consists of roughly 89,000 clones, around 91% of them appearing once. This record belongs to a study of graft-versus-host responses after intestinal transplantation. Study in general: Transplant recipients had multivisceral, liver-intestinal, or isolated intestinal grafts. Among the recipients, all got anti-thymocyte globulin induction and then tacrolimus and steroids for around three years.

J lost 7 bases, V lost 4 bases, and 16 bases had no gene match. CDR1 is SGHTA and CDR2 is FQGNSA in the germline V gene. The CDR3 totals 18 residues. Overall study findings and caveats: Researchers found peak circulating GvH clone levels linked to early post-transplant HvG declines. Some GvH clones appeared in ileal mucosa or blood before recipient bone marrow.

The origin of this receptor is a human donor who received an intestinal transplant. Sequences were derived from unstimulated CD4+ T cells sorted from spleen or lymph node cells, sampled before intestinal transplant. V gene TRBV7-2 combines with J gene TRBJ2-3; 11 positions agree with TRBD2. CDR3 loop: CASSYTPGTSGRSYTQYF. Here the CDR3 DNA reads TGTGCCAGCAGCTACACACCAGGGACTAGCGGACGATCGTATACGCAGTATTTT.